This TCR beta chain was recovered during a study of T-cell memory formation after mild COVID-19. The CDR3 loop spans 18 amino acids. The J segment lost 4 bases and the V segment lost 2 bases, leaving 11 bases of the junction unmatched. Germline V gene sequence: CDR1 KGHSH, CDR2 LQKENI. This clonotype showed up just a few times. Its matching antigen is unknown. Notes on the study in general: CD4/CD8 balance held among clones contracting day 15 to 85, and later expanders leaned CD4+. Some SARS-CoV-2-responding clones were already detected in memory before infection. Confirmation was lacking for SARS-CoV-2 specificity of second-wave clones that peaked on day 37.

TCRalpha and TCRbeta libraries used 5'RACE with constant-segment primers and UMIs. TCRdb fed the 5' RACE reads into MiXCR, producing one record per CDR3 protein. The sample contains more than 120,000 distinct CDR3 sequences, about 5.7% of which appear only once. The clonotype originates from an adult woman who had mild COVID-19 (a few samples of this study predate the infection). Cell type and time point are not known. Sequenced material: PBMCs or a T cell subset sorted from them (not recorded which). V gene TRBV18 combines with J gene TRBJ2-2; 9 bases agree with TRBD1. The CDR3 nucleotides read TGTGCCAGCTCACCAAGTCGGAAGGGACAGGGAACCACCGGGGAGCTGTTTTTT. It encodes CASSPSRKGQGTTGELFF.